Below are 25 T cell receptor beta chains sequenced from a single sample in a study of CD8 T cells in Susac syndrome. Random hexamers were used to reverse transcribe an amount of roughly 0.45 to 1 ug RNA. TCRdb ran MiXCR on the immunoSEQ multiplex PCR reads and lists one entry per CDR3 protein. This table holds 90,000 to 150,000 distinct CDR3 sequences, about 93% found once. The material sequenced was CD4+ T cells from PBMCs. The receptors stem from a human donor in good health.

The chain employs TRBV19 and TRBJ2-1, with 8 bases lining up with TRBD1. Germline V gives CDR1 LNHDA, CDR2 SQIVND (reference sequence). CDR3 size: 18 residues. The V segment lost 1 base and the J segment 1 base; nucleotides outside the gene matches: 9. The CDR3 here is CASSIAGGNTFSYNEQFF. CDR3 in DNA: TGTGCCAGTAGTATAGCAGGGGGCAACACCTTTTCCTACAATGAGCAGTTCTTC.

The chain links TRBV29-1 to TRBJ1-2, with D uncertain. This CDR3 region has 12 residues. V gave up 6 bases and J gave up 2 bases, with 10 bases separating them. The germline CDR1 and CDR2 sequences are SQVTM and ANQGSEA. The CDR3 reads CSVSGGNYGYTF. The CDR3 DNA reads TGCAGCGTAAGTGGAGGGAACTATGGCTACACCTTC.

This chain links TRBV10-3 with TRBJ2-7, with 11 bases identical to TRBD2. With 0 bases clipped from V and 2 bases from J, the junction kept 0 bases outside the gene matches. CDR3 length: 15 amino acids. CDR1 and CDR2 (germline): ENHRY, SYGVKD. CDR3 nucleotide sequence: TGTGCCATCAGTGAGTCGACTAGCGGGACCTACGAGCAGTACTTC. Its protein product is CAISESTSGTYEQYF.

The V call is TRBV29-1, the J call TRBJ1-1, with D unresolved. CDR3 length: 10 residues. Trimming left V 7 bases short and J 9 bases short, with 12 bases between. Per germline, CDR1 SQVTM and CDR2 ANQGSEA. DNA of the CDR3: TGCAGCGCCGTGGTGACGAAAGCTTTCTTT. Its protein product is CSAVVTKAFF.

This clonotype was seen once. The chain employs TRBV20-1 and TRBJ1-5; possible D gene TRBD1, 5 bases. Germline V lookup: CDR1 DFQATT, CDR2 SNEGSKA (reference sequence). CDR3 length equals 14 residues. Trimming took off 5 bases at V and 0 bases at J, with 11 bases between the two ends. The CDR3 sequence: CSAGDFFSNQPQHF. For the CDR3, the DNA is TGCAGTGCTGGGGACTTCTTTAGCAATCAGCCCCAGCATTTT.

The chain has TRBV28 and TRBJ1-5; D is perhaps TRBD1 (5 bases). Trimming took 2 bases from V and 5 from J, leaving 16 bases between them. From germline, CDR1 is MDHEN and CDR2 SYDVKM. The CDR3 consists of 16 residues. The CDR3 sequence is CASSLIQTDQDQPQHF. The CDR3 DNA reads TGTGCCAGCAGTTTAATTCAGACAGACCAAGATCAGCCCCAGCATTTT.

CDR3 bases: TGTGCCAGCAGTTTTGCGACACCTAGCACAGATACGCAGTATTTT. This sequence encodes CASSFATPSTDTQYF. The V gene is TRBV28, the J gene TRBJ2-3; no clear D. The CDR3 loop spans 15 amino acids. From germline, CDR1 is MDHEN and CDR2 SYDVKM. V was clipped by 3 bases and J by 0 bases, with 10 bases between them.

The CDR3 protein is CASSSTGEKLFF. In DNA, the CDR3 is TGTGCCAGCAGCTCGACAGGGGAGAAACTGTTTTTT. V usage is TRBV7-9 and J usage is TRBJ1-4, with 8 nucleotides matching TRBD1. CDR1 and CDR2 from the germline V gene are SEHNR and FQNEAQ (reference sequence). The CDR3 runs to 12 residues. V lost 4 bases and J lost 11; bases outside the gene matches: 3.

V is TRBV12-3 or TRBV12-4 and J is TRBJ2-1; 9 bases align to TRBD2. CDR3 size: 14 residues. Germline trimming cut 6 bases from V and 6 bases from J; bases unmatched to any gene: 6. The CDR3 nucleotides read TGTGCCAGCAGCAAGAGCGGGAGGTTCAATGAGCAGTTCTTC. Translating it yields CASSKSGRFNEQFF.

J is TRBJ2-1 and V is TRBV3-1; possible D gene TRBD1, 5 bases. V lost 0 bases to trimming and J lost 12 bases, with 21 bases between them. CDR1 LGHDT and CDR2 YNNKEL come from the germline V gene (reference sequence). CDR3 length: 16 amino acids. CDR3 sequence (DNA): TGTGCCAGCAGCCAAGAGAATTCAGGGCTTAGTATCTGGCAGTTCTTC. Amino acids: CASSQENSGLSIWQFF.

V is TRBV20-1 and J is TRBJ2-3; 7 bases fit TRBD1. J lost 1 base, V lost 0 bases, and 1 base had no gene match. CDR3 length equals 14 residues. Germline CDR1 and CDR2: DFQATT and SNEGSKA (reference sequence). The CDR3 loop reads CSARDGQGTDTQYF. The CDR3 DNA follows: TGCAGTGCTAGAGACGGACAGGGCACAGATACGCAGTATTTT.

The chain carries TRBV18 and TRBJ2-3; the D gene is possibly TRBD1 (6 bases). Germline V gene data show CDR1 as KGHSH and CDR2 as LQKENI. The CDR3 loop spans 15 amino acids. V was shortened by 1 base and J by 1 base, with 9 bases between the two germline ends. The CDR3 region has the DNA TGTGCCAGCTCACCACGGGACACCCGCACAGATACGCAGTATTTT. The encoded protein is CASSPRDTRTDTQYF. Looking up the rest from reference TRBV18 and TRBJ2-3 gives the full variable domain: NAGVMQNPRHLVRRRGQEARLRCSPMKGHSHVYWYRQLPEEGLKFMVYLQKENIIDESGMPKERFSAEFPKEGPSILRIQQVVRGDSAAYFCASSPRDTRTDTQYFGPGTRLTVL.

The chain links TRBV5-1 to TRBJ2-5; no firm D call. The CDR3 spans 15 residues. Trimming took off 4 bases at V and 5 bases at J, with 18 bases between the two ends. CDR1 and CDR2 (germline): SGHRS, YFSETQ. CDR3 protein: CASSPRAQRTETQYF. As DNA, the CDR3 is TGCGCCAGCAGCCCACGGGCACAACGGACGGAGACCCAGTACTTC.

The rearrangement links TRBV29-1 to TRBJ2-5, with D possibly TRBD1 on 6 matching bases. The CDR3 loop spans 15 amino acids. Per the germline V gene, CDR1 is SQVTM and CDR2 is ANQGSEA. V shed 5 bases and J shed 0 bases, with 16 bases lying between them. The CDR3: CSVITNTGYQETQYF. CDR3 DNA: TGCAGCGTTATAACTAACACAGGGTACCAAGAGACCCAGTACTTC.

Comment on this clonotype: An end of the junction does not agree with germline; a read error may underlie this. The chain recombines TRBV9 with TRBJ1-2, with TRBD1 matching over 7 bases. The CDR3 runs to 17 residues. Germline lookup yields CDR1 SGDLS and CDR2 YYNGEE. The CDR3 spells CASTVKFPGQESYGYTF. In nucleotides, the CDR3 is TGTGCCAGCACCGTAAAGTTTCCCGGACAGGAGTCCTATGGCTACACCTTC.

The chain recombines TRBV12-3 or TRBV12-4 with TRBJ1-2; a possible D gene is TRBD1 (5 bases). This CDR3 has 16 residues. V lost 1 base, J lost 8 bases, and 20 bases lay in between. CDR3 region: CASSLGGDPSYQGYTF. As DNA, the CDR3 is TGTGCCAGCAGTTTAGGGGGGGACCCTTCCTATCAGGGCTACACCTTC.

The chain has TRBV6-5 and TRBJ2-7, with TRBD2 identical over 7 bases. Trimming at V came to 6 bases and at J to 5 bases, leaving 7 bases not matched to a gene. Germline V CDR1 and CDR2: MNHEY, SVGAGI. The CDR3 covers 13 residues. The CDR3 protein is CASRRGLSDEQYF. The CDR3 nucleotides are TGTGCCAGCAGGCGGGGACTATCTGACGAGCAGTACTTC.

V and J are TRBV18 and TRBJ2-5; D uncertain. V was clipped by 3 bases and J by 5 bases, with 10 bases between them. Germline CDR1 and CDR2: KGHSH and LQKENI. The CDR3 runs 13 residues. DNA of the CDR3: TGTGCCAGCTCACCGATGAGTTGGGAGACCCAGTACTTC. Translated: CASSPMSWETQYF.

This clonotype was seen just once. CDR3 nucleotides: TGCAGCGTTGAAGCAGAGCCCCCAGATACGCAGTATTTT. Amino acid sequence: CSVEAEPPDTQYF. The chain has TRBV29-1 and TRBJ2-3; D uncertain. The V gene's germline CDR1 is SQVTM and CDR2 ANQGSEA. CDR3 length equals 13 residues. V lost 1 base, J lost 4 bases, and 9 bases lay in between.

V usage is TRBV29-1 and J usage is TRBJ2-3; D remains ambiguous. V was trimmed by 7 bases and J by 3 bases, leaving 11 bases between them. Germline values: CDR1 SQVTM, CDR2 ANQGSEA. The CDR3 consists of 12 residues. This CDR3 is CSATPITDTQYF. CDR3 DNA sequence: TGCAGCGCCACACCGATTACAGATACGCAGTATTTT.

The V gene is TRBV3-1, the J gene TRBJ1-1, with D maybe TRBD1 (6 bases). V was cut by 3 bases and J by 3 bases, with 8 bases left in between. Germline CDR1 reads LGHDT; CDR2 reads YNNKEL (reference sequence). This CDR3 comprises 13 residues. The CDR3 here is CASSQEGDTEAFF. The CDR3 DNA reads TGTGCCAGCAGCCAGGAGGGGGACACTGAAGCTTTCTTT.

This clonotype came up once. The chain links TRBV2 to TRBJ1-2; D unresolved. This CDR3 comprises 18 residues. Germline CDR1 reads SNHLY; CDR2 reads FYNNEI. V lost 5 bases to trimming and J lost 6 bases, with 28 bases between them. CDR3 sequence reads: CASSKRWALASTLNGYTF. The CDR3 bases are TGTGCCAGCAGTAAGCGTTGGGCGCTCGCCAGTACCCTAAATGGCTACACCTTC.

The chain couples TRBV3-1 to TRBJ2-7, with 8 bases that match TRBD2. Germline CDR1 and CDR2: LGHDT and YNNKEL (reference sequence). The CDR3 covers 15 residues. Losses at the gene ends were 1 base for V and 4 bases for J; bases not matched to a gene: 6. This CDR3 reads CASSQGSGGKYEQYF. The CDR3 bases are TGTGCCAGCAGCCAAGGGAGCGGGGGCAAGTACGAGCAGTACTTC.

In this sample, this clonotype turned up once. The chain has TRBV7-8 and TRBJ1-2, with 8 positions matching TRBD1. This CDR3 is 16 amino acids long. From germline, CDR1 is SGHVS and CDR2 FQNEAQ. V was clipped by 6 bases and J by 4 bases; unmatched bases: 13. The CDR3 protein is CASRPRTGKGGYGYTF. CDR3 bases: TGTGCCAGCAGACCTCGGACAGGGAAAGGTGGCTATGGCTACACCTTC.

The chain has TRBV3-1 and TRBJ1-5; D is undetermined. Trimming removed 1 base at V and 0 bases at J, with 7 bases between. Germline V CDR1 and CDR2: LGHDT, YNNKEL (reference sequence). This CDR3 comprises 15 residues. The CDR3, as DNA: TGTGCCAGCAGCCAAGCGCCGGGTAGCAATCAGCCCCAGCATTTT. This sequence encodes CASSQAPGSNQPQHF.